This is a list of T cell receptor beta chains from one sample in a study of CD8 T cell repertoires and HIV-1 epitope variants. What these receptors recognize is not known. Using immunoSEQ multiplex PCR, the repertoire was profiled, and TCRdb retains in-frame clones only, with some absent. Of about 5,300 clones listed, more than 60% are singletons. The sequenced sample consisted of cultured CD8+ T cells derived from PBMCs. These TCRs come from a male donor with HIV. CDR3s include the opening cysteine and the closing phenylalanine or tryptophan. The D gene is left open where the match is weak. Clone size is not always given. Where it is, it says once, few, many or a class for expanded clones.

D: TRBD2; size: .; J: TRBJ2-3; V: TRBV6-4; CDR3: CASSDATSGGSDTQYF; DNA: TGTGCCAGCAGTGACGCGACTAGCGGGGGGTCAGATACGCAGTATTTT
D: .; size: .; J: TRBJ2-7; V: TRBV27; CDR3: CASSTRGKRGYEQYF; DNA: TGTGCCAGCAGCACTAGGGGTAAAAGGGGCTACGAGCAGTACTTC
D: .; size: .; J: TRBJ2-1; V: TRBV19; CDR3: CASSKSASSYNEQFF; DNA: TGTGCCAGTAGCAAGAGCGCGAGCTCCTACAATGAGCAGTTCTTC
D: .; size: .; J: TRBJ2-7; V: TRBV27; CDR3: CASSLRVWYRDEQYF; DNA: TGTGCCAGCAGTTTACGGGTTTGGTACAGAGACGAGCAGTACTTC
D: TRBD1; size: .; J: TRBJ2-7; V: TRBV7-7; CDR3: CASSSGTGDNDEQYF; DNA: TGTGCTAGCAGCTCCGGGACAGGGGATAACGACGAGCAGTACTTC
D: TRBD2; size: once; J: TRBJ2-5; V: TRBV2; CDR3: CASSLPSGKIQETQYF; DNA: TGTGCCAGCAGCTTACCTAGCGGAAAAATTCAAGAGACCCAGTACTTC
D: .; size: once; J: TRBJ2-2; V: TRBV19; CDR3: CASHRETNTGELFF; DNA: TGTGCCAGCCACAGGGAAACGAACACCGGGGAGCTGTTTTTT
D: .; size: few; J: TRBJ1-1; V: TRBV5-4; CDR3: CASSLNQGGTTEAFF; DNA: TGTGCCAGCAGCTTGAATCAGGGCGGGACGACTGAAGCTTTCTTT
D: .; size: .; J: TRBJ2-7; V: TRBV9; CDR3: CASSVGHGSEQYF; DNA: TGTGCCAGCAGCGTAGGGCACGGGTCTGAGCAGTACTTC
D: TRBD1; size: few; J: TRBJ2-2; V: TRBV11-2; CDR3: CASSHRDRAAGELFF; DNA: TGTGCCAGCAGCCACCGGGACAGGGCGGCCGGGGAGCTGTTTTTT
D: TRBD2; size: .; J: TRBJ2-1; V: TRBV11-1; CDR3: CASSLAYSREVGSYNEQFF; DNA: TGTGCCAGCAGCTTAGCGTATAGCCGGGAGGTTGGGTCCTACAATGAGCAGTTCTTC
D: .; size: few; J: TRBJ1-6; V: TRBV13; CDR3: CASSFSTPGPLHF; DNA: TGTGCCAGCAGCTTTAGTACCCCAGGACCACTCCACTTT
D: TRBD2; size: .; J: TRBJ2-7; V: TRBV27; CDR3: CASSLSMGTIVHEQYF; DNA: TGTGCCAGCAGTTTATCGATGGGGACTATAGTCCACGAGCAGTACTTC
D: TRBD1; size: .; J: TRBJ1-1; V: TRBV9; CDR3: CASSDHRGRTEAFF; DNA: TGTGCCAGCAGCGATCACAGGGGGAGGACTGAAGCTTTCTTT
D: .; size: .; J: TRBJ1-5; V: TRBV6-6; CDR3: CASSQNQPQHF; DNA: TGTGCCAGCAGTCAAAATCAGCCCCAGCATTTT
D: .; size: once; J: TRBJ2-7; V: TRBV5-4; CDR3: CASSVGGGLGNEQYF; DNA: TGTGCCAGCAGCGTAGGCGGGGGCCTCGGTAACGAGCAGTACTTC
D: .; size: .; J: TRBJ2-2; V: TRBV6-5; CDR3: CASNTGQNTGELFF; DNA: TGTGCCAGCAATACGGGACAGAACACCGGGGAGCTGTTTTTT
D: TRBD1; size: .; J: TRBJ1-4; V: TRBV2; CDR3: CASSEGQGGEKLFF; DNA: TGTGCCAGCAGTGAAGGGCAGGGGGGGGAAAAACTGTTTTTT
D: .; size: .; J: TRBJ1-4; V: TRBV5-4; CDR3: CASSSDGEKLFF; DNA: TGTGCCAGCAGCTCGGACGGAGAAAAACTGTTTTTT
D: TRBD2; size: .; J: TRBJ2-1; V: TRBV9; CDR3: CASSGAGTTLGEQFF; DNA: TGTGCCAGCAGCGGGGCCGGGACTACCCTTGGGGAGCAGTTCTTC
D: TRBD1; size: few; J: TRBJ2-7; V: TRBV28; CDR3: CASSFRGTGGHTYEQYF; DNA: TGTGCCAGCAGTTTCAGGGGGACAGGGGGTCATACCTACGAGCAGTACTTC
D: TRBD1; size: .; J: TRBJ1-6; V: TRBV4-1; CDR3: CASSQTGGYNSPLHF; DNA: TGCGCCAGCAGCCAGACAGGGGGTTACAATTCACCCCTCCACTTT
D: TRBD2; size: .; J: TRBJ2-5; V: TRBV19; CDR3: CASSLLAGAETQYF; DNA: TGTGCCAGTAGTTTGCTAGCGGGAGCAGAGACCCAGTACTTC
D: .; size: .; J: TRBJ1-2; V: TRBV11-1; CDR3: CASSEQGYPYGYTF; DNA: TGTGCCAGCAGCGAACAGGGATATCCATATGGCTACACCTTC
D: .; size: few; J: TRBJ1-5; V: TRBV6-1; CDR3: CASSRGLGPQHF; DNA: TGTGCCAGCAGTAGGGGTTTAGGGCCCCAGCATTTT
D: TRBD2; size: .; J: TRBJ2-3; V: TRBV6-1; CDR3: CASSEAWTSATDTQYF; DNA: TGTGCCAGCAGTGAAGCGTGGACTAGCGCCACAGATACGCAGTATTTT
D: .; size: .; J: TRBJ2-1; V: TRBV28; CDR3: CASSLYQGSSYNEQFF; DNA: TGTGCCAGCAGTTTATACCAGGGAAGCTCCTACAATGAGCAGTTCTTC
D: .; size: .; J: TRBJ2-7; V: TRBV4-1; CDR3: CASSQDGNYEQYF; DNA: TGCGCCAGCAGCCAAGACGGTAACTACGAGCAGTACTTC
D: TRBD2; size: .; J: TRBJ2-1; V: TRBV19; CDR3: CASSIQREFPYNEQFF; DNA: TGTGCCAGTAGTATACAGCGGGAGTTCCCCTACAATGAGCAGTTCTTC
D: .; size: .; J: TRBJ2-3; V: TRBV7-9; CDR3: CASSFTGAQYF; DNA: TGTGCCAGCAGCTTCACGGGCGCGCAGTACTTT
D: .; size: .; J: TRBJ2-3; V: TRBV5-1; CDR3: CASSLGGDTQYF; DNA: TGCGCCAGCAGCTTGGGGGGAGATACGCAGTATTTT
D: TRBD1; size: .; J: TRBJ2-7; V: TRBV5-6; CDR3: CASSGGQAPYEQYF; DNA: TGTGCCAGCAGCGGGGGACAGGCCCCCTACGAGCAGTACTTC
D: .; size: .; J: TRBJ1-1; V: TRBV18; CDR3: CASSPFPDNTEAFF; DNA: TGTGCCAGCTCACCATTTCCAGATAACACTGAAGCTTTCTTT
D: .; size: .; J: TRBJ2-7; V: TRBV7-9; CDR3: CATSSGRSYEQYF; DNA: TGTGCCACATCATCCGGCAGGTCCTACGAGCAGTACTTC
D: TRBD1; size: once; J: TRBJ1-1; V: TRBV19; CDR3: CASRLAGGEVEAFF; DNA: TGTGCCAGTAGGCTCGCAGGGGGCGAGGTTGAAGCTTTCTTT
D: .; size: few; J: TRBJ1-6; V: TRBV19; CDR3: CASSTTWSTNNSPLHF; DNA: TGTGCCAGTAGTACCACGTGGAGTACAAATAATTCACCCCTCCACTTT
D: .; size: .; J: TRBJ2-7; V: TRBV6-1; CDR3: CASSDGYEQYF; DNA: TGTGCCAGCAGTGATGGTTACGAGCAGTACTTC
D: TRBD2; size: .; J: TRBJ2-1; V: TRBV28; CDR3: CASSIGTSLYNEQFF; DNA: TGTGCCAGCAGCATCGGGACTAGCCTCTACAATGAGCAGTTCTTC
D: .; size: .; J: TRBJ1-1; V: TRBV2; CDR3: CASSELRGGNTEAFF; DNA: TGTGCCAGCAGTGAACTAAGGGGAGGGAACACTGAAGCTTTCTTT
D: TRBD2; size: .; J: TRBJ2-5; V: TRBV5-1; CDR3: CASSSSGGGVQETQYF; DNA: TGCGCCAGCAGCAGTTCTGGCGGGGGGGTACAAGAGACCCAGTACTTC
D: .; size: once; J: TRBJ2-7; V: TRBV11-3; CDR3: CASSSSGSYEQYF; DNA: TGTGCCAGCAGCTCCTCAGGGTCCTACGAGCAGTACTTC
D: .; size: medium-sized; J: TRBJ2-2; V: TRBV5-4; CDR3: CASSLVDTGELFF; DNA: TGTGCCAGCAGCTTGGTCGACACCGGGGAGCTGTTTTTT
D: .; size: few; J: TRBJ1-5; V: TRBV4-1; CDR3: CASSIGRNQPQHF; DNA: TGCGCCAGCAGCATCGGCCGGAATCAGCCCCAGCATTTT
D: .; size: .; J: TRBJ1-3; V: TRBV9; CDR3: CASSSVSGNTIYF; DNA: TGTGCCAGCAGCTCAGTCAGTGGAAACACCATATATTTT
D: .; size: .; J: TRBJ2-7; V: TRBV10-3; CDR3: CAIAAGGSYEQYF; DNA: TGTGCCATCGCTGCTGGGGGTTCCTACGAGCAGTACTTC
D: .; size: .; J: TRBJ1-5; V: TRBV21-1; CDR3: CASSLSDRYIQPQHF; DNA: TGTGCCAGCAGCCTGTCCGACCGATACATTCAGCCCCAGCATTTT
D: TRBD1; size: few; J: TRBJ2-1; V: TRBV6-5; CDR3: CASGTAGGSYNEQFF; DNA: TGTGCCAGCGGCACGGCAGGGGGAAGTTACAATGAGCAGTTCTTC
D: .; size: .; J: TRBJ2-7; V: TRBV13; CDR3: CASSLGSSYEQYF; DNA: TGTGCCAGCAGCTTAGGGAGCTCCTACGAGCAGTACTTC
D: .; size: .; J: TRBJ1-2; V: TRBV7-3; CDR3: CASSLTREGAGGYTF; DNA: TGTGCCAGCAGCTTAACTAGAGAGGGCGCTGGGGGCTACACCTTC
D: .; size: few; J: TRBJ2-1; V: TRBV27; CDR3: CASMGGSWSSYNEQFF; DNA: TGTGCCAGCATGGGAGGTAGCTGGAGCTCCTACAATGAGCAGTTCTTC
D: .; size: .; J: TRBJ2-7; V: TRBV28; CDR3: CASSFSITYEQYF; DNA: TGTGCCAGCAGTTTCTCCATTACCTACGAGCAGTACTTC
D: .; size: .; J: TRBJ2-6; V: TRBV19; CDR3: CASGVGSGANVLTF; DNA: TGTGCCAGCGGAGTGGGCTCTGGGGCCAACGTCCTGACTTTC
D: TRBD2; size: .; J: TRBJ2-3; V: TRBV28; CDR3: CASSPDIAGPRGDTQYF; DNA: TGTGCCAGCAGTCCTGACATAGCGGGGCCACGGGGAGATACGCAGTATTTT
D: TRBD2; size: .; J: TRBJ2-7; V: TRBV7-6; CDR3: CASSHGLAGGTSSYEQYF; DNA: TGTGCCAGCAGCCACGGACTAGCGGGAGGTACTAGCTCCTACGAGCAGTACTTC
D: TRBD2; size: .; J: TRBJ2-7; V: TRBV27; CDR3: CASSPRTSLTYEQYF; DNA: TGTGCCAGCAGTCCTCGGACTAGCCTGACCTACGAGCAGTACTTC
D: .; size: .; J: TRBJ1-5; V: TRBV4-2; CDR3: CASSFSGSNQPQHF; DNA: TGTGCCAGCAGCTTTTCGGGTAGCAATCAGCCCCAGCATTTT